This T cell receptor (beta chain) comes out of a study of Graves' ophthalmopathy and Graves' hyperthyroidism. Looking at the study overall: By definition, stable hyperthyroidism involved no ophthalmopathy within 18 months of follow-up.

CDR3 length: 15 residues. CDR1 and CDR2 from the germline V gene are SGHDT and YYEEEE. With 2 bases removed from V and 4 bases from J, the gap between germline ends came to 16 bases. RNA served as the template for amplifying TCR beta CDR3 regions. Second-round multiplex PCR followed a first-round RT-PCR using HTBI primers. MiXCR, applied by TCRdb to the multiplex PCR reads, yields one record per CDR3 protein. The table shows around 590,000 distinct CDR3 sequences, with about 40% occurring only once. This clonotype was recorded many times. Hyperthyroidism patients, all newly diagnosed, had under 2 months' duration and ages of 18 to 65. Among the exclusions were patients with other autoimmune diseases, uncontrolled infections, pregnancy or lactation. Clinical symptoms, serum thyroxine, TRAb, thyroid ultrasound and orbital computed tomography determined diagnosis.

The material sequenced was peripheral blood or thyroid tissue (not recorded which). The chain links TRBV5-6 to TRBJ2-7; a possible D gene is TRBD1 (6 bases). This clonotype was sampled from an adult man with Graves' hyperthyroidism. CDR3 bases: TGTGCCAGCAGCTTAACAGGGAAGGGGCCTTACGAGCAGTACTTC. It is translated as CASSLTGKGPYEQYF.